What follows describes a single T cell receptor beta chain. This may arise from a read error, as a much more abundant clone is one base away. Arm-PCR of CDR3 regions and iRepertoire HTBI primers were used to build TCR beta libraries. TCRdb re-analysed the multiplex PCR reads in MiXCR, keeping a single row per CDR3 protein. The table includes approximately 350,000 distinct CDR3 sequences, approximately 12% detected once. This CDR3 is built from 11 residues. Germline CDR1 is LGHDT and CDR2 is YNNKEL (reference sequence). Regarding time point: newly diagnosed GD, antithyroid drugs for less than 3 months. With RNA extracted from PBMCs as input, the TCR library was made. The data derive from a study of regulatory T cells in long-lasting Graves disease. The same data also went into a second study, on T cells in Graves' hyperthyroidism and ophthalmopathy.

V is TRBV3-1 and J is TRBJ2-1; D ambiguous. The sequence derives from a woman aged 18-30 years with Graves disease. Material: peripheral blood mononuclear cells (PBMCs), obtained at new diagnosis, from a patient treated with antithyroid drugs. CDR3 loop: CVSSRTSEQFF. In DNA, the CDR3 is TGTGTCAGCAGCCGAACAAGTGAGCAGTTCTTC.